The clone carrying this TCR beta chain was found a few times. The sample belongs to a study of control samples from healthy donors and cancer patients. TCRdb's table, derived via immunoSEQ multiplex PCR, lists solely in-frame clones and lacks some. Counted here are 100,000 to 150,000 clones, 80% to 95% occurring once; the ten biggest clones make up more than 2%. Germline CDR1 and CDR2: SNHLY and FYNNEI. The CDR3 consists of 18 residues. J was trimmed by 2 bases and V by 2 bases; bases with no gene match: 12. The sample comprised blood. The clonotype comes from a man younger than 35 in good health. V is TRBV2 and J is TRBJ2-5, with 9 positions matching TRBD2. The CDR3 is CASSETGGGAYGQETQYF. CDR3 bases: TGTGCCAGCAGTGAAACTGGCGGGGGGGCCTACGGGCAAGAGACCCAGTACTTC.